Following are 8 T cell receptor beta chains from one sample sequenced in a study of OX40 agonist ivuxolimab in advanced cancers. Assay: immunoSEQ multiplex PCR; the TCRdb copy retains only in-frame clones and omits some. The table records around 67,000 clones, about 88% of them present only once. Source: CD4+ or CD8+ T cells sorted from blood, taken in a trial of the OX40 agonist ivuxolimab. The receptors shown here come from an adult with an advanced solid tumor such as melanoma, head and neck, liver or kidney cancer.

This clone was seen more than once but under ten times. The chain employs TRBV14 and TRBJ2-2, with D perhaps matching TRBD2 (5 bases). The CDR3 is 17 amino acids. From germline, CDR1 is SGHDN and CDR2 FVKESK. Trimming pared 0 bases from V and 5 bases from J, leaving 16 bases between. The chain's CDR3 is CASSQDRRFLGTGELFF. CDR3 nucleotide sequence: TGTGCCAGCAGCCAAGATAGGAGGTTTCTGGGGACCGGGGAGCTGTTTTTT.

This clone has only a few counts. The chain links TRBV27 to TRBJ2-7; no clear D. The CDR3 is made up of 15 amino acids. Germline CDR1 reads MNHEY; CDR2 reads SMNVEV (reference sequence). Trimming removed 0 bases at V and 3 bases at J, with 12 bases between. As DNA, the CDR3 is TGTGCCAGCAGTTTATCGAAGGGCAACTACTACGAGCAGTACTTC. Amino acids: CASSLSKGNYYEQYF.

The chain recombines TRBV7-7 with TRBJ2-3, with 9 bases fitting TRBD1. The CDR3 is 15 residues long. Per germline, CDR1 SSHAT and CDR2 FNYEAQ (reference sequence). The ends lost 4 bases at V and 6 bases at J; junction bases unmatched: 8. Here the CDR3 DNA reads TGTGCCAGCAGCTCCGGAGGGACAGGGAGGGATACGCAGTATTTT. Residues: CASSSGGTGRDTQYF. Full variable domain (missing parts from reference TRBV7-7 and TRBJ2-3): GAGVSQSPRYKVTKRGQDVTLRCDPISSHATLYWYQQALGQGPEFLTYFNYEAQPDKSGLPSDRFSAERPEGSISTLTIQRTEQRDSAMYRCASSSGGTGRDTQYFGPGTRLTVL.

The chain employs TRBV7-2 and TRBJ1-1; 7 bases are a match to TRBD1. Germline V gene lookup returns CDR1 SGHTA and CDR2 FQGNSA. The trim removed 2 bases at V and 8 bases at J, leaving 14 bases unmatched. The CDR3 covers 16 residues. CDR3: CASSLKPQGGLSEAFF. As DNA, the CDR3 is TGTGCCAGCAGCTTAAAACCCCAGGGGGGATTATCAGAAGCTTTCTTT. Full variable domain (outside the CDR3, taken from reference TRBV7-2 and TRBJ1-1): GAGVSQSPSNKVTEKGKDVELRCDPISGHTALYWYRQSLGQGLEFLIYFQGNSAPDKSGLPSDRFSAERTGGSVSTLTIQRTQQEDSAVYLCASSLKPQGGLSEAFFGQGTRLTVV.

There are a few counts of this clone. The chain combines TRBV19 with TRBJ2-7, with D possibly TRBD1 on 6 matching bases. The CDR3 consists of 14 residues. The V gene's germline CDR1 is LNHDA and CDR2 SQIVND (reference sequence). The V and J ends lost 5 bases and 3 bases respectively, with 14 bases between them. Here the CDR3 DNA reads TGTGCCAGTAGTTCAACGCAGGACAGCTACGAGCAGTACTTC. Translated: CASSSTQDSYEQYF.

The chain couples TRBV14 to TRBJ2-2; TRBD2 agrees at 13 bases. With 3 bases clipped from V and 3 bases from J, the junction kept 4 bases outside the gene matches. Germline V gene data show CDR1 as SGHDN and CDR2 as FVKESK. The CDR3 runs 17 residues. The CDR3 sequence: CASSHRGLAGDTGELFF. The CDR3 DNA is TGTGCCAGCAGCCACAGAGGACTAGCGGGAGACACCGGGGAGCTGTTTTTT.

V is TRBV27 and J is TRBJ2-7; 9 bases agree with TRBD2. The V segment lost 4 bases and the J segment 6 bases; nucleotides outside the gene matches: 7. The CDR3 length is 14 residues. Germline values: CDR1 MNHEY, CDR2 SMNVEV (reference sequence). CDR3 protein: CASSYAGGPIEQYF. CDR3 bases: TGTGCCAGCAGTTACGCGGGAGGGCCCATCGAGCAGTACTTC.

The V and J genes are TRBV11-3 and TRBJ2-1; TRBD1 aligns across 8 bases. The CDR3 extends over 16 amino acids. CDR1 is SGHNT and CDR2 is YENEEA in the germline V gene. Trimming removed 0 bases from V and 9 bases from J; junction bases left unmatched: 10. The chain's CDR3 is CASSLERTGFSGEQFF. The CDR3 region has the DNA TGTGCCAGCAGCTTAGAAAGGACAGGGTTTTCAGGTGAGCAGTTCTTC.